Presented here are 3 T cell receptor beta chains from one specimen sequenced in a study of metastatic and nonmetastatic thyroid tumors. TCRdb called clones again from the PCR reads with MiXCR. This sample has around 40,000 clones; roughly 17% occur once, and the top ten carry roughly 5.6%. Prior to thyroid surgery, none of the patients had received any treatment. The sample taken for sequencing was blood. The source of these receptors is a male donor with papillary thyroid cancer or a benign thyroid nodule (not recorded which). Some clones in this sample may be carry-over from other donors' samples.

A remark on this clone: Because it lacks the conserved phenylalanine or tryptophan at the end, this CDR3 is likely a read error. The chain uses TRBV2 and TRBJ1-1; D is uncertain. This CDR3 contains 11 residues. CDR1 and CDR2 (germline): SNHLY, FYNNEI. Trimming stripped 5 bases from V and 9 bases from J, with 10 bases between. The CDR3 loop reads CASSCTGKAFL. CDR3 nucleotides: TGTGCCAGCAGTTGTACGGGGAAAGCTTTCTTA.

This clone was seen a few times. The chain recombines TRBV20-1 with TRBJ2-5, with 9 bases aligning to TRBD2. Germline-derived CDR1 and CDR2 are DFQATT and SNEGSKA (reference sequence). The trim removed 7 bases at V and 4 bases at J, leaving 13 bases unmatched. This CDR3 comprises 15 residues. The CDR3 DNA sequence: TGCAGTGACTCGACTAGCGGTGGAGGTAGAGAGACCCAGTACTTC. Translated: CSDSTSGGGRETQYF.

The rearrangement joins TRBV5-1 to TRBJ1-2; 9 nucleotides align to TRBD1. Germline V gene lookup returns CDR1 SGHRS and CDR2 YFSETQ. The CDR3 covers 14 residues. Trimming took 6 bases from V and 4 from J; bases not matched to a gene: 7. This chain's CDR3 is CASKEGQGGYGYTF. The DNA for the CDR3 is TGCGCCAGCAAGGAGGGACAGGGAGGCTATGGCTACACCTTC.